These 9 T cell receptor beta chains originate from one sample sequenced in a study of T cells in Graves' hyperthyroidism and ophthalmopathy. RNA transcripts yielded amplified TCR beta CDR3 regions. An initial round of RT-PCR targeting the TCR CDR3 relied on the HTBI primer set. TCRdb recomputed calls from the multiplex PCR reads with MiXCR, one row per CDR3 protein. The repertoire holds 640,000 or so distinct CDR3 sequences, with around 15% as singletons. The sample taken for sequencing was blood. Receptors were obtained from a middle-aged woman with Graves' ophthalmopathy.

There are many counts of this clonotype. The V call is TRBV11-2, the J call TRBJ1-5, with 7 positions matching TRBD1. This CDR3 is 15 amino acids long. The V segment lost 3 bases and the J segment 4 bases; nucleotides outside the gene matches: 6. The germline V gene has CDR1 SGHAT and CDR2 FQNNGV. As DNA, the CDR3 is TGTGCCAGCAGCTTTGGGGCAGGGGGTAATCAGCCCCAGCATTTT. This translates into CASSFGAGGNQPQHF.

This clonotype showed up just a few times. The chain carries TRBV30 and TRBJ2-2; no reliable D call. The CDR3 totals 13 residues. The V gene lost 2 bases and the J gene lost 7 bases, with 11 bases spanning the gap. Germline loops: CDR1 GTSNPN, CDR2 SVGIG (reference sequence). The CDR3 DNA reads TGTGCCTGGAGTCCCCAGGACGGCGGGGAGCTGTTTTTT. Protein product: CAWSPQDGGELFF. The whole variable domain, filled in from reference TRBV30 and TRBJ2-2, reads SQTIHQWPATLVQPVGSPLSLECTVEGTSNPNLYWYRQAAGRGLQLLFYSVGIGQISSEVPQNLSASRPQDRQFILSSKKLLLSDSGFYLCAWSPQDGGELFFGEGSRLTVL.

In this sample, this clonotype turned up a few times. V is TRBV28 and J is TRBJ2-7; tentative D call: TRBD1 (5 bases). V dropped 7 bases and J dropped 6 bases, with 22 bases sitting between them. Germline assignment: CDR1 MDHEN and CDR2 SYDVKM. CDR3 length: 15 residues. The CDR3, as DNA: TGTGCCAGCACCACAATCAGGGTGGGGCCTTCCGAGCAGTACTTC. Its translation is CASTTIRVGPSEQYF.

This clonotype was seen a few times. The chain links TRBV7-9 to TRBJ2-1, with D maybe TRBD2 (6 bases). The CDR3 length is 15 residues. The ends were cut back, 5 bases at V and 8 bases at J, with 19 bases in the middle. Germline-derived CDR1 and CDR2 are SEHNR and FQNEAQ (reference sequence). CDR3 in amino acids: CASSLLGGGNHEQFF. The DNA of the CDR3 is TGTGCCAGCAGCCTCTTGGGGGGAGGTAACCATGAGCAGTTCTTC.

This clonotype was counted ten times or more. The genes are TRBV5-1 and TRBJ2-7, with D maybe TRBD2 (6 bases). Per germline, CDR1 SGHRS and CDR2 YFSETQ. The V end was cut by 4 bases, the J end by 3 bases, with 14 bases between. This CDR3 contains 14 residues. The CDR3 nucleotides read TGCGCCAGCAGCCCCCCTGGAGGGGACTACGAGCAGTACTTC. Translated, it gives CASSPPGGDYEQYF.

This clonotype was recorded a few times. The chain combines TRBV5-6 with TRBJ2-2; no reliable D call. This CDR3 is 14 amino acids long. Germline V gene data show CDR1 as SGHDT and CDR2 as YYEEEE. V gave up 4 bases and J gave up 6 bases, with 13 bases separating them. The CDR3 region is CASSPLPESGELFF. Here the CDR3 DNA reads TGTGCCAGCAGCCCGCTCCCGGAGTCCGGGGAGCTGTTTTTT.

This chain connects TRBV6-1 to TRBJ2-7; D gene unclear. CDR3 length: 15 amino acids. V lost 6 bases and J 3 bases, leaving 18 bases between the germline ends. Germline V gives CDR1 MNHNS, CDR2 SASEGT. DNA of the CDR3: TGTGCCAGCAGCCAAGAGAGAGATGCAGTCTACGAGCAGTACTTC. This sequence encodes CASSQERDAVYEQYF.

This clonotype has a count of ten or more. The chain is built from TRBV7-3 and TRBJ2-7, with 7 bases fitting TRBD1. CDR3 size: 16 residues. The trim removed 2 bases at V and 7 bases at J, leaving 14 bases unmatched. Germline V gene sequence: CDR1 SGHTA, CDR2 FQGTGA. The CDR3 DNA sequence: TGTGCCAGCAGCTTATCCTGGACAGGCGTTTTGTCGGAGCAGTACTTC. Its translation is CASSLSWTGVLSEQYF.

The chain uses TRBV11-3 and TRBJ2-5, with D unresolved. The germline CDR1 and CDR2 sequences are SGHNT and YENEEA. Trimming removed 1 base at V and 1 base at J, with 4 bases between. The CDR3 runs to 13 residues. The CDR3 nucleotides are TGTGCCAGCAGCTTAGGCTTCCAAGAGACCCAGTACTTC. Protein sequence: CASSLGFQETQYF.